Listed below are T cell receptor beta chains from one sample, sequenced in a study of T-cell memory formation after mild COVID-19. Each CDR3 protein gets one entry after TCRdb re-called the 5' RACE reads with MiXCR. Altogether hundreds of thousands of distinct CDR3 sequences are present, 15% being singletons, with the ten largest covering around a fifth. The material sequenced was PBMCs or a T cell subset sorted from them (not recorded which). Receptor source: a man younger than 35 who had mild COVID-19 (a few samples of this study predate the infection). Cell type and time point are not known. CDR3s include the opening cysteine and the closing phenylalanine or tryptophan. A D gene is named only where the DNA matches it firmly. Clone size is stated in some rows and not others, as once, few, many or a class when expanded.

J gene: TRBJ1-5
V gene: TRBV20-1
D gene: NA
clone size: NA
CDR3 DNA: TGCAGTGCTAGAGCCTACGCAGGACAGAAAAATCAGCCCCAGCATTTT
CDR3 protein: CSARAYAGQKNQPQHF

J gene: TRBJ2-5
V gene: TRBV25-1
D gene: NA
clone size: many
CDR3 DNA: TGTGCCAGCAGTCGTATGGGGGCAGAGACCCAGTACTTC
CDR3 protein: CASSRMGAETQYF

J gene: TRBJ2-1
V gene: TRBV6-2/TRBV6-3
D gene: NA
clone size: few
CDR3 DNA: TGTGCCAGCAGTTACCGAGACAATGAGCAGTTCTTC
CDR3 protein: CASSYRDNEQFF

J gene: TRBJ2-1
V gene: TRBV5-6
D gene: TRBD2
clone size: few
CDR3 DNA: TGTGCCAGCAGCTTGGCCATAGCGGGGGGGAATGGTGAGCAGTTCTTC
CDR3 protein: CASSLAIAGGNGEQFF

J gene: TRBJ2-3
V gene: TRBV6-2/TRBV6-3
D gene: TRBD2
clone size: NA
CDR3 DNA: TGTGCCAGCAGTTTGGGCCGACTAGCGGGGGACCTAAGCACAGATACGCAGTATTTT
CDR3 protein: CASSLGRLAGDLSTDTQYF

J gene: TRBJ2-1
V gene: TRBV11-2
D gene: TRBD2
clone size: few
CDR3 DNA: TGTGCCAGCAGTACGACTAGCGGATACAATGAGCAGTTCTTC
CDR3 protein: CASSTTSGYNEQFF

J gene: TRBJ2-5
V gene: TRBV5-4
D gene: TRBD2
clone size: NA
CDR3 DNA: TGTGCCAGCAGCACCGCCCGACTAGCGGGGGTAGAGACCCAGTACTTC
CDR3 protein: CASSTARLAGVETQYF

J gene: TRBJ1-2
V gene: TRBV5-1
D gene: NA
clone size: few
CDR3 DNA: TGCGCCAGCAGCTTGGATGGTCCGGGGGGATATGGCTACACCTTC
CDR3 protein: CASSLDGPGGYGYTF

J gene: TRBJ2-7
V gene: TRBV5-1
D gene: TRBD1
clone size: once
CDR3 DNA: TGCGCCAGCAGCTCGAGGGGGCAGGGGACCTACGAGCAGTACTTC
CDR3 protein: CASSSRGQGTYEQYF

J gene: TRBJ1-2
V gene: TRBV4-2
D gene: NA
clone size: NA
CDR3 DNA: TGTGCCAGCAGCCAAAGTACGACAGTAAACTATGGCTACACCTTC
CDR3 protein: CASSQSTTVNYGYTF

J gene: TRBJ2-3
V gene: TRBV6-6
D gene: TRBD2
clone size: NA
CDR3 DNA: TGTGCCAGCAAGCGGGGGGGAGATACGCAGTATTTT
CDR3 protein: CASKRGGDTQYF

J gene: TRBJ2-3
V gene: TRBV9
D gene: TRBD1
clone size: NA
CDR3 DNA: TGTGCCAGCAGCGGACAGGGGGCGTCAGATACGCAGTATTTT
CDR3 protein: CASSGQGASDTQYF

J gene: TRBJ2-1
V gene: TRBV20-1
D gene: TRBD1
clone size: few
CDR3 DNA: TGCAGTGCTAGAGACCCCACAGGGGGCAGTGAGCAGTTCTTC
CDR3 protein: CSARDPTGGSEQFF

J gene: TRBJ2-3
V gene: TRBV6-2/TRBV6-3
D gene: NA
clone size: few
CDR3 DNA: TGTGCCAGCAGTTACCTAATTGGCCAGGGTTCTTTTAGCACAGATACGCAGTATTTT
CDR3 protein: CASSYLIGQGSFSTDTQYF

J gene: TRBJ1-1
V gene: TRBV7-3
D gene: NA
clone size: few
CDR3 DNA: TGTGCCAGCAGCCCTAACATGAACACTGAAGCTTTCTTT
CDR3 protein: CASSPNMNTEAFF

J gene: TRBJ2-3
V gene: TRBV29-1
D gene: NA
clone size: few
CDR3 DNA: TGCAGCGGTGGGAATTCGCCAGATACGCAGTATTTT
CDR3 protein: CSGGNSPDTQYF

J gene: TRBJ1-2
V gene: TRBV18
D gene: NA
clone size: NA
CDR3 DNA: TGTGCCAGCTCTTCCGACTCTTTTTCCCTACTTGGCTACACCTTC
CDR3 protein: CASSSDSFSLLGYTF

J gene: TRBJ2-2
V gene: TRBV6-5
D gene: NA
clone size: NA
CDR3 DNA: TGTGCCAGCAGTCCCTTTACCGGGGAGCTGTTTTTT
CDR3 protein: CASSPFTGELFF

J gene: TRBJ2-5
V gene: TRBV5-4
D gene: TRBD1
clone size: NA
CDR3 DNA: TGTGCCAGCAGCTTGCGACAGGGGGCGGGAGAGACCCAGTACTTC
CDR3 protein: CASSLRQGAGETQYF

J gene: TRBJ1-5
V gene: TRBV6-1
D gene: TRBD1
clone size: NA
CDR3 DNA: TGTGCCAGCAGTTTCAAGAGGGGGCGAGGTCAGCCCCAGCATTTT
CDR3 protein: CASSFKRGRGQPQHF

J gene: TRBJ2-1
V gene: TRBV28
D gene: NA
clone size: NA
CDR3 DNA: TGTGCCAGCAGTTTGACAGGGACTAGTCGAGGTGAGCAGTTCTTC
CDR3 protein: CASSLTGTSRGEQFF

J gene: TRBJ2-3
V gene: TRBV6-4
D gene: NA
clone size: few
CDR3 DNA: TGTGCCAGCAGTGTAAGTCCGAGACCCAGCACAGATACGCAGTATTTT
CDR3 protein: CASSVSPRPSTDTQYF

J gene: TRBJ1-2
V gene: TRBV4-3
D gene: NA
clone size: NA
CDR3 DNA: TGCGCCAGCAGCCAAGATTTTCGACGCGATTTCTCCTATGGCTACACCTTC
CDR3 protein: CASSQDFRRDFSYGYTF

J gene: TRBJ2-2
V gene: TRBV12-3/TRBV12-4
D gene: NA
clone size: few
CDR3 DNA: TGTGCCAGCAGCCCGGGGGACAGAACTCGGACCGGGGAGCTGTTTTTT
CDR3 protein: CASSPGDRTRTGELFF

J gene: TRBJ2-1
V gene: TRBV5-1
D gene: TRBD2
clone size: few
CDR3 DNA: TGCGCCAGCAGAGGGACTAGCGGGGGGGAGCAGTTCTTC
CDR3 protein: CASRGTSGGEQFF

J gene: TRBJ2-3
V gene: TRBV20-1
D gene: NA
clone size: NA
CDR3 DNA: TGCAGTGCTAGAGCCAACACGGCAGATACGCAGTATTTT
CDR3 protein: CSARANTADTQYF

J gene: TRBJ2-1
V gene: TRBV7-9
D gene: TRBD2
clone size: NA
CDR3 DNA: TGTGCCAGCAGCTTAATAGCGGGTTACAATGAGCAGTTCTTC
CDR3 protein: CASSLIAGYNEQFF

J gene: TRBJ1-5
V gene: TRBV30
D gene: NA
clone size: once
CDR3 DNA: TGTGCCTGGAGTTCACAGGAAAATCAGCCCCAGCATTTT
CDR3 protein: CAWSSQENQPQHF

J gene: TRBJ2-1
V gene: TRBV12-3/TRBV12-4
D gene: TRBD2
clone size: few
CDR3 DNA: TGTGCCAGCAGTTCGGGACTAGCGGGGGGCTCCTACAATGAGCAGTTCTTC
CDR3 protein: CASSSGLAGGSYNEQFF

J gene: TRBJ2-6
V gene: TRBV6-2/TRBV6-3
D gene: TRBD1
clone size: few
CDR3 DNA: TGTGCCGGACAGGGGTCCACTGGGGCCAACGTCCTGACTTTC
CDR3 protein: CAGQGSTGANVLTF

J gene: TRBJ1-5
V gene: TRBV4-1
D gene: NA
clone size: few
CDR3 DNA: TGCGCCAGCAGCCAAGCCGGATGGGGTGGTAGCAATCAGCCCCAGCATTTT
CDR3 protein: CASSQAGWGGSNQPQHF

J gene: TRBJ1-4
V gene: TRBV29-1
D gene: NA
clone size: few
CDR3 DNA: TGCAGCGTTGAAGAGGGTGCAGGGAATGAAAAACTGTTTTTT
CDR3 protein: CSVEEGAGNEKLFF

J gene: TRBJ2-1
V gene: TRBV7-9
D gene: TRBD1
clone size: NA
CDR3 DNA: TGTGCCAGCAGCGCGCCGGGACAGGCCTACAATGAGCAGTTCTTC
CDR3 protein: CASSAPGQAYNEQFF

J gene: TRBJ1-1
V gene: TRBV5-1
D gene: TRBD1
clone size: few
CDR3 DNA: TGCGCCAGCAGAAGACAGGGGAACACTGAAGCTTTCTTT
CDR3 protein: CASRRQGNTEAFF

J gene: TRBJ2-3
V gene: TRBV10-3
D gene: TRBD1
clone size: few
CDR3 DNA: TGTGCCATCAGTCCTACAGGGGGTACAGATACGCAGTATTTT
CDR3 protein: CAISPTGGTDTQYF

J gene: TRBJ2-1
V gene: TRBV5-1
D gene: NA
clone size: few
CDR3 DNA: TGCGCCAGCAGCTTGTTTGAAAATGAGCAGTTCTTC
CDR3 protein: CASSLFENEQFF

J gene: TRBJ2-3
V gene: TRBV4-1
D gene: TRBD2
clone size: few
CDR3 DNA: TGCGCCAGCAGCCAAGGACTAGCTGTGGATACGCAGTATTTT
CDR3 protein: CASSQGLAVDTQYF

J gene: TRBJ2-3
V gene: TRBV7-9
D gene: NA
clone size: many
CDR3 DNA: TGTGCCAGCAGCTCCCAGATGGATACGCAGTATTTT
CDR3 protein: CASSSQMDTQYF

J gene: TRBJ1-1
V gene: TRBV6-1
D gene: NA
clone size: NA
CDR3 DNA: TGTGCCAGCAGTGAAGATTCTCTGGCTTTCTTT
CDR3 protein: CASSEDSLAFF

J gene: TRBJ2-2
V gene: TRBV3-1
D gene: TRBD2
clone size: NA
CDR3 DNA: TGTGCCAGCAGCCAAGAAGGTGACGGGGGGGGCCCCTCGAACACCGGGGAGCTGTTTTTT
CDR3 protein: CASSQEGDGGGPSNTGELFF

J gene: TRBJ1-2
V gene: TRBV6-6
D gene: TRBD1
clone size: few
CDR3 DNA: TGTGCCAGCAGTACGACAGGGGAATCTGGCTACACCTTC
CDR3 protein: CASSTTGESGYTF

J gene: TRBJ1-5
V gene: TRBV5-7
D gene: NA
clone size: NA
CDR3 DNA: TGTGCCAGCAGCGCACCTCAGAATAGCAATCAGCCCCAGCATTTT
CDR3 protein: CASSAPQNSNQPQHF

J gene: TRBJ1-5
V gene: TRBV7-9
D gene: NA
clone size: NA
CDR3 DNA: TGTGCCAGCAGTGAAGGGATGAGCAATCAGCCCCAGCATTTT
CDR3 protein: CASSEGMSNQPQHF

J gene: TRBJ2-2
V gene: TRBV5-1
D gene: TRBD1
clone size: few
CDR3 DNA: TGCGCCAGCGCGCGGACAGGGGGCAGCACCGGGGAGCTGTTTTTT
CDR3 protein: CASARTGGSTGELFF

J gene: TRBJ2-3
V gene: TRBV7-2
D gene: NA
clone size: few
CDR3 DNA: TGTGCCAGCAGCTCAGAGTTTCTGGATACGCAGTATTTT
CDR3 protein: CASSSEFLDTQYF

J gene: TRBJ1-1
V gene: TRBV7-9
D gene: TRBD1
clone size: NA
CDR3 DNA: TGTGCCAGCAGCACCGGGACAGGGGGCGTTTTGGCTTTCTTT
CDR3 protein: CASSTGTGGVLAFF

J gene: TRBJ2-3
V gene: TRBV9
D gene: NA
clone size: NA
CDR3 DNA: TGTGCCAGCAGTGTCGCCAGGGCTAGCACAGATACGCAGTATTTT
CDR3 protein: CASSVARASTDTQYF